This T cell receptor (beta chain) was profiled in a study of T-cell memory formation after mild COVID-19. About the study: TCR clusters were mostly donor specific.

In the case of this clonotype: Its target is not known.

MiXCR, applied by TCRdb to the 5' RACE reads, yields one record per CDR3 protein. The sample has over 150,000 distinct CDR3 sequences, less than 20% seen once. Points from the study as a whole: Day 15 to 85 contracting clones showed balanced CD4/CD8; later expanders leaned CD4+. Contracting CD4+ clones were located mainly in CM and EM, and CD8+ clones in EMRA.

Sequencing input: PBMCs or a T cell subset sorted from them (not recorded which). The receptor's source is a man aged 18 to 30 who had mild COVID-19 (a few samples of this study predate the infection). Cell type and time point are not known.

The CDR3 protein is CASSQLIQRGPPAFF. CDR3 DNA sequence: TGTGCCAGCAGCCAATTGATCCAGAGGGGCCCTCCAGCTTTCTTT. The chain couples TRBV14 to TRBJ1-1; D may be TRBD1 (5 bases). Germline CDR1 is SGHDN and CDR2 is FVKESK. V was clipped by 2 bases and J by 10 bases, with 20 bases between them. This CDR3 is 15 amino acids long.